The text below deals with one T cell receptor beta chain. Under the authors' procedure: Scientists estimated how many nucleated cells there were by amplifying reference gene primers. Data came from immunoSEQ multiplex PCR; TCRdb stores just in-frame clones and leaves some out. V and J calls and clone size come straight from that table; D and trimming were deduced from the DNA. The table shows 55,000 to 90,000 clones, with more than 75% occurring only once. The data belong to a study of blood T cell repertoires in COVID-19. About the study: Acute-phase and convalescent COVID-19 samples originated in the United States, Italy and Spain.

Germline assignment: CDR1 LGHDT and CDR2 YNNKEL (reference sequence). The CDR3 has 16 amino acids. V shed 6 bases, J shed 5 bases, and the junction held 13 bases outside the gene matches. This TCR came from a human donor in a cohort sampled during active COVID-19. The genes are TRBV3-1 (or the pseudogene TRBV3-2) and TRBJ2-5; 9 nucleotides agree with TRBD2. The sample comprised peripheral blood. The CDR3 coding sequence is TGTGCCAGCAGTCAACGCGGCGGGAGGGCGTGGGAGACCCAGTACTTC. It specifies CASSQRGGRAWETQYF.